The T cell receptor beta chain under discussion was sequenced for a study of cytomegalovirus exposure and HLA in healthy donors (dated by TCRdb to about 2017). A note on the overall study: According to an earlier analysis of around 600 of the donors, about 180 million T cells yielded 95 million to 140 million unique TCR beta sequences and less than 300 Gb of sequence data. An early release that covered approximately 600 HLA-typed donors contained about 300 gigabases of sequencing data and tens of millions of unique TCR sequences. Of the roughly 410 genotyped donors, roughly 76% were placed in the genetic ancestry cluster associated with self-reported Caucasian donors. The study was designed to test whether signatures of past pathogen exposure could be identified by cataloging public T cell receptors. The study profiled the T cell repertoires of 500 to 800 subjects by immunosequencing and related them to cytomegalovirus serostatus. In addition to the first cohort of roughly 670 subjects, a separate validation cohort of about 120 different subjects was used. High-throughput TCR immunosequencing, statistical association of individual TCRs with disease status, and machine learning were combined to predict cytomegalovirus infection status. A later analysis re-analyzed previously published TCR beta repertoires from about 600 donors and added high-resolution HLA genotyping to study TCR occurrence patterns. Rather than drawing on any new phenotypic data, the later analysis identified candidate immune exposures from TCR beta sequences and the way those sequences occurred across donors. An earlier analysis of approximately 630 of the donors applied high-throughput TCR beta sequencing to assess whether each TCR beta V gene segment acted as functional or pseudogenic. Donor age, sex, ethnicity and CMV serostatus were compiled together with the repertoire data. A later genetic analysis used genome-wide SNP genotypes for about three fifths of the 666 donors, treating that subset as a discovery cohort. All discovery cohort repertoires had been generated on a single sequencing platform. HLA typing covered class I and class II loci at four-digit resolution. Typing coverage varied by locus: roughly 620-640 donors for A, B, C, DRB1 and DQB1; some 520 for DQA1; about 600 for DPA1; some 470 for DPB1. Four to six DR-DQ haplotypes were handled as single units for association and clustering, since linkage in the cohort was strong. Across approximately 400 genotyped donors of the cohort, an average of approximately 240,000 unique TCR beta nucleotide sequences per donor were sequenced, and 15% to 20% of those sequences were non-productive.

The cohort comprised fewer than 700 healthy bone marrow donors. All cohort members were sampled while nominally healthy, although unrecorded immune exposures were likely present. The donor tested CMV seropositive, placing the donor among the approximately 290 seropositive members of the cohort. Each donor provided a peripheral blood sample, and peripheral blood mononuclear cells were used for TCR beta sequencing. Genomic DNA was extracted from the blood cell samples with the Qiagen DNeasy Blood Extraction Kit. Libraries came from the immunoSEQ multiplex PCR assay. For the multiplex PCR, a mixture combining 60 forward primers for TCR Vbeta segments and 13 reverse primers for TCR Jbeta segments was used. Amplification of the CDR3 region of rearranged TCR beta genes was performed with a multiplex PCR assay on genomic DNA. On the Illumina HiSeq System, the amplified TCR beta libraries were sequenced as 87-base-pair reads. In the authors' own workflow: In a later analysis, tens of millions of unique TCR beta chains were counted across the roughly 610 repertoires, and approximately 11 million of these chains were shared by at least two donors. Raw reads were error-corrected and collapsed into unique sequences with a nearest-neighbor algorithm that merged closely related sequences to remove PCR and sequencing errors. Alignment of CDR3 sequences to IMGT reference sequences was used to assign V, D and J gene segments. Each retained sequence needed at least a six-nucleotide match to both a V gene segment and a J gene segment. A rearrangement counted as productive if the CDR3 had no stop codons and remained in frame with V and J, and every other rearrangement counted as non-productive. CDR3 was defined by IMGT convention, running from the second conserved V-encoded cysteine to the conserved J-encoded phenylalanine. In an earlier analysis of 550 to 650 of the donors, sequences lacking an unambiguous match to a single V gene segment were excluded. An earlier analysis of about 600 of the donors called V segments functional above 56.7% productive rearrangements and segregating when the between-donor standard deviation exceeded 5%. A statistical classification framework was developed to diagnose cytomegalovirus status using the catalog of TCR beta chain sequences. In a later analysis, TCR nucleotide sequences were compared against IMGT/GENE-DB human TR gene sequences so that V and J genes could be assigned. The TCRdist pipeline was used in a later analysis to assign CDR3 sequences and most-parsimonious VDJ recombination scenarios. A later analysis defined each TCR beta chain by its CDR3 amino acid sequence plus V-gene family, and excluded reads lacking a unique V-gene family. As a way to deal with suspected cross-contamination and a sequencing artifact, a later analysis dropped more than 500 nucleotide sequences that were highly shared and had low generation probability. In a later analysis, a clonal expansion index for each public chain was calculated from normalized within-repertoire ranks of inferred template counts. In a later analysis, generation probabilities were computed using a VDJ recombination model fitted to out-of-frame rearrangements, and the results were checked against IGoR. In a later analysis, hypergeometric tests were used to score TCR-TCR, TCR-HLA and TCR-CMV co-occurrence, with a repertoire-size bias correction applied to TCR pairs. In a later analysis, false discovery rates were estimated by permuting HLA or CMV assignments 20 times. In a later analysis, co-occurring TCRs were grouped using DBSCAN, and TCRdist sequence similarity was added for clustering within HLA-allele-positive subsets. Repertoires with fewer than 30,000 or more than 120,000 public chains, plus five repertoires with anomalous nucleotide sharing, were excluded from co-occurrence clustering. The immuneACCESS repertoire file appears here via TCRdb, limited to in-frame rearrangements. These files lack a portion of the clones; in checked studies, under half of the deficit traces to unresolved V genes, and the cause of the others is not known. Clonal size and the V and J genes are those of that table, whereas D and trimming came from the DNA. The sample includes roughly 150,000 clones, with approximately 70% observed a single time. The ten largest account for 5.4% of the sample.

Comments on this clone: What antigen it recognizes has not been identified. No much larger clonotype is one base removed from it; base qualities were not supplied.

What the authors observed across the whole study: A group of highly shared sequence variants was considered likely to be a technical artifact of the sequencing pipeline. According to a later analysis, TCR association rates differed among HLA loci, with DRB1 alleles showing the most associated TCRs and HLA-C alleles showing the fewest. The authors suggested that the approach could potentially be extended to other disease states and immunological phenotypes. Because some donors lacked HLA typing at each locus, the association tests relied only on the typed subset. A later genetic analysis reported fewer N-insertions in productive TCRs among donors in an Asian-associated ancestry cluster than the roughly 650-donor mean. Because the 87-base-pair reads could not distinguish some IMGT-functional V segments, including TRBV6-2 and TRBV6-3, those segments were excluded. A later genetic analysis associated a missense DCLRE1C variant with V-gene and J-gene trimming of TCR beta chains, and an independent cohort replicated the association. For the cohort, immune exposure information was limited to CMV serostatus. A total of 150 or so TCR beta chains were listed by the study as associated with cytomegalovirus. In vitro tests confirmed that a few of the cytomegalovirus-associated TCR beta chains recognize cytomegalovirus antigens. Most CMV-associated TCR beta chains appeared to be HLA-restricted in a later analysis, and the HLA associations seemed to be driven largely by CMV exposure. Because counts were too low, seventeen rarely observed V segments, including chromosome 9 orphons, were excluded from the earlier analysis of around 590 of the donors. The presence/absence analyses assumed that sequencing depth was roughly uniform across donors, and that assumption may not be true. In a later analysis, HLA-associated TCR beta chains showed more clonal expansion and lower generation probabilities than non-associated chains that were equally common. An earlier analysis of 587 of the donors showed that most TCR beta V segments appeared in productive rearrangements either about 87% or about 30% of the time, which broadly matched IMGT annotations. In both the original and validation cohorts, the classifier was reported to diagnose cytomegalovirus status with high specificity and sensitivity. Linkage disequilibrium might explain the correlated functional status among segregating V segments, but an unknown experimental factor could not be ruled out. In a later analysis, 15,000 to 20,000 TCR beta sequences were associated with specific HLA alleles at a false discovery rate of 0.05. A further reported finding was that TCR beta sequences accurately predicted the HLA-A and HLA-B alleles for most subjects in the first cohort. While some public TCRs were present in many individuals, most TCR sequences turned up only very rarely across donors. Assigning TCR associations to individual alleles was difficult when HLA alleles, especially DR and DQ, strongly co-occurred. According to a later analysis, parvovirus B19, influenza, CMV and Epstein-Barr virus appeared linked to several top co-occurrence clusters. Only TCR beta chains were sequenced in this cohort, and the absence of alpha or paired-chain data limited detectable features.

For CDR1 and CDR2, the germline V gene lists SGHTA and FQGNSA. Between the V and J ends, shortened by 3 bases and 1 base respectively, the junction contains 7 bases. The CDR3 measures 14 amino acids from cysteine to phenylalanine. The DNA shown is the 42-base CDR3, in frame from base 1. Recombination connected TRBV7-2 to TRBJ1-5; the D gene lacks a confident call. Sequencing input: PBMCs. The receptor comes from a woman aged 18-29 years in good health and CMV-seropositive. The CDR3: CASSFDGSNQPQHF. The nucleotides are TGTGCCAGCAGCTTTGACGGGAGCAATCAGCCCCAGCATTTT.